The entry below describes one T cell receptor beta chain. Its antigen is not known. The data originate from a study of identical twins. Findings and limits, study-wide: Abundant cord blood beta clonotypes carried fewer insertions; memory repertoires showed none. Cross-sectional statistics, not tracking of the same donors, supported the conclusions.

Between the trimmed V and J ends, which lost 3 bases and 4 bases, there was a span of 10 bases. This CDR3 has 14 amino acids. Looked up from germline, CDR1 is LGHDT and CDR2 is YNNKEL (reference sequence). Template switching introduced a universal primer site, and the cDNA bore unique molecular identifiers. MiXCR was run by TCRdb on the 5' RACE reads, yielding one entry per CDR3 protein. The profile shows roughly 250,000 distinct CDR3 sequences, over 11% of them singletons. The chain uses TRBV3-1 and TRBJ2-1; TRBD2 might be the D (5 bases). This receptor was obtained from a young woman in good health. Sequenced: memory (CD45RO+) T cells sorted from blood. The CDR3 bases are TGTGCCAGCAGCCACTTAGCGTCATACAATGAGCAGTTCTTC. Amino acid sequence: CASSHLASYNEQFF.